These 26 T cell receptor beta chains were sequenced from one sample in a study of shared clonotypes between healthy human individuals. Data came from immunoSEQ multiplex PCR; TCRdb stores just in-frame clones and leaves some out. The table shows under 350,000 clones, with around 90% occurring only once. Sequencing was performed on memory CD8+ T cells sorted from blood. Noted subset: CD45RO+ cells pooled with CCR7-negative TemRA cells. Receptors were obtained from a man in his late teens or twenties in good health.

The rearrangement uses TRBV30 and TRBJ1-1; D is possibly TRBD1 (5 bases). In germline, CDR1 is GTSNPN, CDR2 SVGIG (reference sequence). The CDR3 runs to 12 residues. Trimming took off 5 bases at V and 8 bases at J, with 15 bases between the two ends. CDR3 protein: CAWARGPPEAFF. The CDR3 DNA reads TGTGCCTGGGCGAGGGGACCCCCCGAAGCTTTCTTT.

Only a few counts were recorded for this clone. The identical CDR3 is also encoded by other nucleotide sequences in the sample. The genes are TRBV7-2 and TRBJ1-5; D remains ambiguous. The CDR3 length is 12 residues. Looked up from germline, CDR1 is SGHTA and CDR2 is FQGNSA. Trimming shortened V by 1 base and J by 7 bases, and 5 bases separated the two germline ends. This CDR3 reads CASSLGGQPQHF. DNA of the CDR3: TGTGCCAGCAGCTTAGGCGGACAGCCCCAGCATTTT.

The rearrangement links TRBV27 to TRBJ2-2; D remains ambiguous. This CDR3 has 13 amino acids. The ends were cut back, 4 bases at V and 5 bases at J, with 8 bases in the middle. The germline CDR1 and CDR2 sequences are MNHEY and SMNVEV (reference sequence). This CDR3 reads CASSSHPTGELFF. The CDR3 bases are TGTGCCAGCAGTTCCCACCCGACCGGGGAGCTGTTTTTT.

The CDR3 DNA reads as TGTGCCAGCAGTGGGAGGGGGAGCCCCACAGATACGCAGTATTTT. It translates to CASSGRGSPTDTQYF. This chain uses TRBV6-1 with TRBJ2-3; either TRBD1 or TRBD2 may fit D (6 bases each). Germline V lookup: CDR1 MNHNS, CDR2 SASEGT. V shed 4 bases and J shed 2 bases, with 13 bases lying between them. This CDR3 has 15 residues.

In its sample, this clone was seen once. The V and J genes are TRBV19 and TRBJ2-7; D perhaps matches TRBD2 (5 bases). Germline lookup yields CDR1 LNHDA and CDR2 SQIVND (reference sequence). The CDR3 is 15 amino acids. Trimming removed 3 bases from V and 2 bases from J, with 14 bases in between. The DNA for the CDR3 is TGTGCCAGTAGTATCTTTCTAGCTCCCACCTACGAGCAGTACTTC. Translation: CASSIFLAPTYEQYF.

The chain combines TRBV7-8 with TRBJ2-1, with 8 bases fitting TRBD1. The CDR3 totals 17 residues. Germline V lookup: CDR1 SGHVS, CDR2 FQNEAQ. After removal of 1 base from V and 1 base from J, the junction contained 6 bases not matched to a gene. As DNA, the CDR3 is TGTGCCAGCAGCTTAGGGCAGGGGGCCGTATCCTACAATGAGCAGTTCTTC. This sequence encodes CASSLGQGAVSYNEQFF.

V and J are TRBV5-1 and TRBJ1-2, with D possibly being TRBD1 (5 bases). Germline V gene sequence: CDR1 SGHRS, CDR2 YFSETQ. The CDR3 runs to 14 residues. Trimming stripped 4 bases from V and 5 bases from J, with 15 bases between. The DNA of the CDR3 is TGCGCCAGCAGCCCACCAGACAGAGAATATGGCTACACCTTC. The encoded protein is CASSPPDREYGYTF.

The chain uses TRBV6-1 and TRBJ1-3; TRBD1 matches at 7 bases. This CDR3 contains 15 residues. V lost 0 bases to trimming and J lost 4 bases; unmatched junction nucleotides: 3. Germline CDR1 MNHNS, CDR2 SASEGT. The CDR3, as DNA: TGTGCCAGCAGTGAAGCAGACAGGGAAGGAAACACCATATATTTT. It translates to CASSEADREGNTIYF.

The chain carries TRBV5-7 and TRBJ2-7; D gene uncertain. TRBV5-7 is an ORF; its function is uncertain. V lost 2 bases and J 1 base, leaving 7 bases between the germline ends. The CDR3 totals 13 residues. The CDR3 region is CASSFGTSYEQYF. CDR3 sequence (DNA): TGTGCCAGCAGCTTCGGCACTTCCTACGAGCAGTACTTC.

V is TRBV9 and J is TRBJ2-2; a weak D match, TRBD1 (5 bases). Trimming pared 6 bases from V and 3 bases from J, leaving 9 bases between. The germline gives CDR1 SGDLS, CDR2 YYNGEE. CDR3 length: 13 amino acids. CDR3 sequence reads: CASTQGHTGELFF. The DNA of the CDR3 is TGTGCCAGCACCCAGGGTCACACCGGGGAGCTGTTTTTT. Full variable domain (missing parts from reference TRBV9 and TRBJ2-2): DSGVTQTPKHLITATGQRVTLRCSPRSGDLSVYWYQQSLDQGLQFLIQYYNGEERAKGNILERFSAQQFPDLHSELNLSSLELGDSALYFCASTQGHTGELFFGEGSRLTVL.

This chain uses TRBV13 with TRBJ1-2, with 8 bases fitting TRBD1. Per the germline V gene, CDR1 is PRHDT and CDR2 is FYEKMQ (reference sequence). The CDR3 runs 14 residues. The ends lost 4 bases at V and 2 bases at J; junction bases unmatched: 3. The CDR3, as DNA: TGTGCCAGCAGCTCCCGGACAGGGAACTATGGCTACACCTTC. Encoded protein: CASSSRTGNYGYTF. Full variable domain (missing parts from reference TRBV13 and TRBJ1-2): AAGVIQSPRHLIKEKRETATLKCYPIPRHDTVYWYQQGPGQDPQFLISFYEKMQSDKGSIPDRFSAQQFSDYHSELNMSSLELGDSALYFCASSSRTGNYGYTFGSGTRLTVV.

DNA of the CDR3: TGTGCCAGCAGCTTAGCAACCTCCGGACGGGCTCGGAATTCACCCCTCCACTTT. Protein sequence: CASSLATSGRARNSPLHF. The chain combines TRBV7-9 with TRBJ1-6; D not resolved. Germline CDR1 and CDR2: SEHNR and FQNEAQ (reference sequence). V was cut by 0 bases and J by 7 bases, with 19 bases left in between. This CDR3 has 18 residues.

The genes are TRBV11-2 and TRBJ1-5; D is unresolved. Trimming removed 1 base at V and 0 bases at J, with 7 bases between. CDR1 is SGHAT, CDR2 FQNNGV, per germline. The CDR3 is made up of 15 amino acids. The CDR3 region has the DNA TGTGCCAGCAGCTTAGGCGTGGGTAGCAATCAGCCCCAGCATTTT. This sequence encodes CASSLGVGSNQPQHF.

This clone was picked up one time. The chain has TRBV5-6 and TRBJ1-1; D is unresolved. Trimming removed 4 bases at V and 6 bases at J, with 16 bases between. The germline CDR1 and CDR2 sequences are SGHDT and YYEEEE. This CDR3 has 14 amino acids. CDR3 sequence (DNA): TGTGCCAGCAGCCCCGACTTCGGTAAGGCTGAAGCTTTCTTT. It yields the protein CASSPDFGKAEAFF.

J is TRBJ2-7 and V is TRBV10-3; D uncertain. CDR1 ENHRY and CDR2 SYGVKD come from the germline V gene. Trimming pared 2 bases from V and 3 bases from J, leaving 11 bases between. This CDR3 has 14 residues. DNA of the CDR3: TGTGCCATCAGTGAGACCGGTCCGGGCTACGAGCAGTACTTC. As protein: CAISETGPGYEQYF.

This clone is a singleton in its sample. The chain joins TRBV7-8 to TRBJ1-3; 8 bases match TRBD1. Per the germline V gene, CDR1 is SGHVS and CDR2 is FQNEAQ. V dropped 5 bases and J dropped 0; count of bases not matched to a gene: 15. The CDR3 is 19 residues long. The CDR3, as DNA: TGTGCCAGCAGCCCTTGGACAGGGCAAGTAGATAGCTCTGGAAACACCATATATTTT. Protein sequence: CASSPWTGQVDSSGNTIYF.

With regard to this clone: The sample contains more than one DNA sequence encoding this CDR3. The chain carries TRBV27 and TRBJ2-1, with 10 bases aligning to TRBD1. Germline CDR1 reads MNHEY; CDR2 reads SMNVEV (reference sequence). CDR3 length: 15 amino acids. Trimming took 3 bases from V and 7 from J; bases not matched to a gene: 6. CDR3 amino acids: CASSLGQGLSNEQFF. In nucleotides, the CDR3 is TGTGCCAGCAGTTTGGGACAGGGGCTAAGTAATGAGCAGTTCTTC.

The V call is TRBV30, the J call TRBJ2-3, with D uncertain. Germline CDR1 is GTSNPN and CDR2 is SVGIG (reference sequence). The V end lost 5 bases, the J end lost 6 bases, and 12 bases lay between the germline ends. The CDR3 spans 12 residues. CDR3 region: CAWGLYGDTQYF. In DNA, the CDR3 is TGTGCCTGGGGCCTTTACGGGGATACGCAGTATTTT.

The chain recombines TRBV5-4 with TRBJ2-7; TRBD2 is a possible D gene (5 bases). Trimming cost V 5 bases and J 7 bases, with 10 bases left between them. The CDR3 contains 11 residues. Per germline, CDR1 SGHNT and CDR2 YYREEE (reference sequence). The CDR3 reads CASSFSGEQYF. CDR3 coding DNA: TGTGCCAGCAGTTTTTCGGGAGAGCAGTACTTC.

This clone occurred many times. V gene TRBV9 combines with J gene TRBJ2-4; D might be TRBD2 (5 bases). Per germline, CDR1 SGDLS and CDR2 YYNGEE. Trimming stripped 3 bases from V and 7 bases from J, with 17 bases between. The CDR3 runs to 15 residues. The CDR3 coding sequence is TGTGCCAGCAGCGGAGGGCAAACGGGGTTGAACATTCAGTACTTC. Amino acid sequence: CASSGGQTGLNIQYF.

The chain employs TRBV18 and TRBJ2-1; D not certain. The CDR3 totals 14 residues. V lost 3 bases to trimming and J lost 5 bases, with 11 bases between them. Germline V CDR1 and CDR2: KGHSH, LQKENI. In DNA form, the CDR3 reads TGTGCCAGCTCACCGAGCCGATGGGACAATGAGCAGTTCTTC. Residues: CASSPSRWDNEQFF.

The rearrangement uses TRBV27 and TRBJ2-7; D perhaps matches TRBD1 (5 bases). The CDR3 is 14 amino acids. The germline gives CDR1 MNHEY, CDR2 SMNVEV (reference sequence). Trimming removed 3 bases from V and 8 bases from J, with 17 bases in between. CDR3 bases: TGTGCCAGCAGTTTTCAAGCAGGGTCCCCTCAGCAGTACTTC. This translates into CASSFQAGSPQQYF.

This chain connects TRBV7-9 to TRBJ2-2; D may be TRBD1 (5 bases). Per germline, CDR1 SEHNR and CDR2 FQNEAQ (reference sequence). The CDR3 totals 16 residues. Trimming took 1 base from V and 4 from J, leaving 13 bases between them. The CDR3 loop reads CASSLEVGLSTGELFF. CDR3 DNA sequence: TGTGCCAGCAGCTTAGAGGTGGGGCTGTCCACCGGGGAGCTGTTTTTT.

This CDR3 is CAWRPGFGTDTQYF. CDR3 in DNA: TGTGCCTGGAGGCCGGGGTTTGGAACAGATACGCAGTATTTT. The J gene is TRBJ2-3, the V gene TRBV30, with a tentative D call TRBD2 (5 bases). Trimming shortened V by 3 bases and J by 3 bases, and 13 bases separated the two germline ends. The CDR3 extends over 14 amino acids. CDR1 is GTSNPN, CDR2 SVGIG, per germline (reference sequence).

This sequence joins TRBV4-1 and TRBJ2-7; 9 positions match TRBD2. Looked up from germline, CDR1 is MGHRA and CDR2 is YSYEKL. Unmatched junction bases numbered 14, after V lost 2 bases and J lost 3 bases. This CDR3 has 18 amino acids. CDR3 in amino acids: CASSQFPAGILAGYEQYF. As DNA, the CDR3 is TGCGCCAGCAGCCAATTTCCCGCGGGGATACTAGCGGGCTACGAGCAGTACTTC.

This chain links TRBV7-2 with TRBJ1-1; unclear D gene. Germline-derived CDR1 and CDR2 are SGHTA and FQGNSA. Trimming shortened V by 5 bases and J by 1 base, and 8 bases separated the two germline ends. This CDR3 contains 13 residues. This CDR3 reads CASSVRRNTEAFF. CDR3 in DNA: TGTGCCAGCAGCGTCCGAAGGAACACTGAAGCTTTCTTT.